This T cell receptor beta chain was identified during a study of tumor-infiltrating lymphocytes in primary liver carcinoma. With a constant-region primer, TCR beta cDNA was made from 500 ng of total RNA. Three nested multiplex PCR rounds of slightly modified ARM-PCR generated TCR beta libraries. Both of the initial two PCR rounds ran for approximately 10 cycles and employed TRBV1-TRBV30 forward primers alongside a C-beta reverse primer. TCRdb itself ran the multiplex PCR reads through MiXCR, one entry per CDR3 protein. The table shows fewer than 350,000 distinct CDR3 sequences, with 65% occurring only once. Per germline, CDR1 SQVTM and CDR2 ANQGSEA. This CDR3 has 14 amino acids. As for this clonotype: The junction departs from germline at one end; a sequencing error may be responsible.

Unsorted whole blood yielded the blood RNA, and germline DNA was also extracted. This chain uses TRBV29-1 with TRBJ2-7, with no clear D. Sequencing was carried out using peripheral blood. The source is a man between 40 and 49 years old with primary liver carcinoma and hepatitis B virus infection. In DNA, the CDR3 is TGCAGCATAATTTGGAGCTGGATGGTAGGTGAGCTGTACTTC. Protein product: CSIIWSWMVGELYF.